Below are 7 T cell receptor beta chains sequenced from a single sample in a study of T cells in Graves' hyperthyroidism and ophthalmopathy. Amplified regions were TCR beta CDR3 sequences from RNA transcripts. The HTBI set primed first-round TCR CDR3 RT-PCR. TCRdb re-called the multiplex PCR reads with MiXCR, one entry per CDR3 protein. The table shows fewer than 900,000 distinct CDR3 sequences, with less than 20% occurring only once. What was sequenced was blood. These receptors were collected from a man aged 18 to 30 with Graves' hyperthyroidism.

The rearrangement uses TRBV25-1 and TRBJ1-6; D is ambiguous. Germline loops: CDR1 MGHDK, CDR2 SYGVNS. V was clipped by 3 bases and J by 8 bases, with 8 bases between them. This CDR3 comprises 13 residues. CDR3 region: CASSDYNYSPLHF. In DNA, the CDR3 is TGTGCCAGCAGTGACTATAATTATTCACCCCTCCACTTT.

As to this clonotype: A much bigger clone sits one base away, suggesting this may be a read error. The chain carries TRBV5-1 and TRBJ2-3, with TRBD2 as a possible D gene (6 bases). Germline CDR1 SGHRS, CDR2 YFSETQ. This CDR3 comprises 16 residues. The CDR3 spells CSSSLFAGRFTDTQYF. The CDR3 region has the DNA TGCTCCAGCAGCTTGTTCGCGGGACGATTCACAGATACGCAGTATTTT.

This clonotype was detected a few times. The chain links TRBV11-2 to TRBJ2-1; 8 positions match TRBD2. Germline V lookup: CDR1 SGHAT, CDR2 FQNNGV. With V trimmed by 3 bases and J by 5 bases, 9 bases remained unmatched. The CDR3 sequence is 16 residues long. The CDR3 loop is CASSFSGNFVDNEQFF. Here the CDR3 DNA reads TGTGCCAGCAGCTTTAGCGGGAACTTTGTGGACAATGAGCAGTTCTTC.

This clonotype was seen a few times. V and J are TRBV20-1 and TRBJ2-2, with a tentative D call TRBD1 (6 bases). This CDR3 is 14 amino acids long. With 5 bases removed from V and 1 base from J, the gap between germline ends came to 11 bases. Germline V lookup: CDR1 DFQATT, CDR2 SNEGSKA (reference sequence). The CDR3 spells CSAVDSMNTGELFF. The DNA of the CDR3 is TGCAGTGCTGTGGACAGCATGAACACCGGGGAGCTGTTTTTT.

This clonotype was found a few times. The chain uses TRBV20-1 and TRBJ2-1, with TRBD1 matching 10 bases. This CDR3 comprises 16 residues. The trim removed 4 bases at V and 0 bases at J, leaving 6 bases unmatched. Germline CDR1 reads DFQATT; CDR2 reads SNEGSKA (reference sequence). The CDR3 DNA is TGCAGTGCTAACAGGGACAGGGGTAGCTCCTACAATGAGCAGTTCTTC. Translation gives CSANRDRGSSYNEQFF.

As for this clonotype: Mismatch with germline at one junction end may stem from a read error. This sequence joins TRBV7-9 and TRBJ2-7, with 7 positions matching TRBD1. The CDR3 covers 16 residues. Germline loops: CDR1 SEHNR, CDR2 FQNEAQ (reference sequence). The CDR3 is CASSPTPRQGSYEQYF. DNA of the CDR3: TGCGCCAGCAGCCCCACCCCCCGACAGGGATCCTACGAGCAGTACTTC.

The chain uses TRBV24-1 and TRBJ2-1, with 13 bases aligning to TRBD2. Trimming cost V 5 bases and J 10 bases; bases outside gene matches: 13. The length of the CDR3 is 17 residues. The germline V gene encodes CDR1 KGHDR and CDR2 SFDVKD. This chain's CDR3 is CATSASGLAGRRVEQFF. The CDR3 DNA is TGTGCCACCAGTGCCTCGGGACTAGCGGGACGGAGGGTGGAGCAGTTCTTC.